What follows describes a single T cell receptor beta chain. Its antigen is unidentified. TCRdb ran MiXCR on the 5' RACE reads and lists one entry per CDR3 protein. This table holds about 62,000 distinct CDR3 sequences, 30% found once. The ends were cut back, 0 bases at V and 6 bases at J, with 19 bases in the middle. CDR3 length: 17 residues. Germline assignment: CDR1 KGHDR and CDR2 SFDVKD. Points from the study as a whole: In terms of TCR gene usage, tumor memory CD4+ T cells clustered together with blood and lymph node memory CD4+ cells, as well as with lymph node naive CD4+ cells.

Material for sequencing was tumor-infiltrating naive CD4+ T cells sorted from the breast tumor. Indicated subset: naive CD4+ T cells, CD4+CD45RA+CD25-. This TCR was sampled from a female donor with breast cancer. The chain carries TRBV24-1 and TRBJ1-2; the D gene is possibly TRBD1 (6 bases). The CDR3 loop is CATSDLRARGASHGYTF. Written as DNA, the CDR3 is TGTGCCACCAGTGATTTGCGAGCTAGGGGGGCAAGTCATGGCTACACCTTC.